A selection of T cell receptor beta chains follows, all from one sample in a study of blood T cell repertoires in COVID-19. Some clones are missing from TCRdb's copy, which holds only in-frame ones; the method was immunoSEQ multiplex PCR. This sample has 60,000 to 75,000 clones, with 86% found just once. The material sequenced was peripheral blood. The origin of the receptors is a man in his thirties or forties with acute or convalescent COVID-19. The CDR3 runs from the conserved cysteine through the conserved F or W. The D gene is left open where the match is weak. The size of a clone is reported for some rows only, either as once, few or many, or as a class for expanded clones.

j_gene,v_gene,abundance,d_gene,CDR3aa,CDR3nt
TRBJ2-7,TRBV6-6,NA,NA,CASSSGAYEQYF,TGTGCCAGCAGTTCAGGGGCCTACGAGCAGTACTTC
TRBJ2-3,TRBV19,few,TRBD1,CASSHRSHGQGTPDTQYF,TGTGCCAGTAGCCACCGTTCCCATGGACAGGGGACCCCTGATACGCAGTATTTT
TRBJ1-6,TRBV10-1,NA,NA,CASSEGAGRSPLHF,TGCGCCAGCAGTGAGGGGGCAGGACGCTCACCCCTCCACTTT
TRBJ1-2,TRBV2,NA,TRBD1,CASSYQGGDGYTF,TGTGCCAGCAGTTACCAGGGGGGAGATGGCTACACCTTC
TRBJ1-2,TRBV18,NA,NA,CASSPQYRSNYGYTF,TGTGCCAGCTCACCACAATACAGGAGTAACTATGGCTACACCTTC
TRBJ2-3,TRBV7-2,NA,NA,CASSFAGASTDTQYF,TGTGCCAGCAGCTTCGCGGGGGCGAGCACAGATACGCAGTATTTT
TRBJ1-1,TRBV5-1,NA,NA,CASSSGDTEAFF,TGCGCCAGCAGCTCCGGAGACACTGAAGCTTTCTTT
TRBJ1-3,TRBV6-6,few,NA,CASSSLGQGGNTIYF,TGTGCCAGCAGTTCTTTGGGCCAGGGGGGAAACACCATATATTTT
TRBJ1-6,TRBV28,NA,NA,CASTPGPRGVSPLHF,TGTGCCAGCACCCCCGGGCCCCGGGGGGTTTCACCCCTCCACTTT
TRBJ2-7,TRBV7-2,NA,TRBD2,CASSLSPSYSGSGYEQYF,TGTGCCAGCAGCTTGTCGCCCTCTTATAGCGGGAGTGGCTACGAGCAGTACTTC